The TCR beta chain described here comes from a study of low-dose radiotherapy and immunotherapy resistance in tumors. Study context: A total of 6.5 Gy was given to Cohort 1 as 0.5 Gy per fraction every 2 weeks. Intravenous nivolumab 240 mg every two weeks plus ipilimumab 1 mg/kg every six weeks was given to patients. The authors gave intravenous cyclophosphamide 200 mg/m2 every two weeks, one day before radiation and immunotherapy.

With 4 bases clipped from V and 3 bases from J, the junction kept 5 bases outside the gene matches. CDR3 length: 14 amino acids. The germline V gene encodes CDR1 ENHRY and CDR2 SYGVKD. As for time point: before trial treatment. Patients with advanced, tumor-infiltrating lymphocyte-negative solid tumors were eligible. Primers used for first-strand cDNA, a TRAV- and TRBV-specific set, covered both alpha and beta chains. A constant-region primer paired with the V-primer adapter amplified TCRs over around 18 PCR cycles. TCRdb passed the reads through MiXCR, listing each CDR3 protein once. The sample consists of about 89,000 distinct CDR3 sequences, under 9.5% of them appearing once. This clonotype has ten or more counts.

The chain links TRBV10-3 to TRBJ1-1, with TRBD1 matching over 7 bases. The sequence came from a male donor with prostate cancer. The sequences come from PBMCs, collected before treatment. The CDR3 nucleotides are TGTGCCATCAGTGGGACAGGAACGGACACTGAAGCTTTCTTT. The encoded protein is CAISGTGTDTEAFF.